Described below is a single T cell receptor beta chain sequence and its context. Its antigen is not known. Within the sample, other DNA sequences also encode this same CDR3. The PCR was carried out with 60 Vbeta primers and 13 Jbeta primers. Methods used by the authors: Later work found 74 million or so unique TCR beta chains, with about 10 million shared. The data were produced by immunoSEQ multiplex PCR, yet TCRdb's version contains in-frame clones alone and is incomplete. The D gene and trimming were derived from the DNA, and the V and J assignments and clone size from that table. The sample lists about 130,000 clones, more than 75% occurring once. Looked up from germline, CDR1 is MDHEN and CDR2 is SYDVKM. V was trimmed by 6 bases and J by 6 bases, leaving 8 bases between them. There are 12 residues in the CDR3. The data originate from a study of cytomegalovirus exposure and HLA in healthy donors.

Findings and caveats of the study: TCR beta chains associated with HLA were, in a later analysis, more clonally expanded than equally common others. Previous analysis showed most TCR beta V segments were productive about 87% or about 30% of the time.

The chain combines TRBV28 with TRBJ1-4, with D hard to call. Specimen: PBMCs. The receptor's source is a female donor in good health and CMV-seronegative. The CDR3 loop reads CASSPLDEKLFF. CDR3 coding DNA: TGTGCCAGCAGCCCCCTAGATGAAAAACTGTTTTTT.